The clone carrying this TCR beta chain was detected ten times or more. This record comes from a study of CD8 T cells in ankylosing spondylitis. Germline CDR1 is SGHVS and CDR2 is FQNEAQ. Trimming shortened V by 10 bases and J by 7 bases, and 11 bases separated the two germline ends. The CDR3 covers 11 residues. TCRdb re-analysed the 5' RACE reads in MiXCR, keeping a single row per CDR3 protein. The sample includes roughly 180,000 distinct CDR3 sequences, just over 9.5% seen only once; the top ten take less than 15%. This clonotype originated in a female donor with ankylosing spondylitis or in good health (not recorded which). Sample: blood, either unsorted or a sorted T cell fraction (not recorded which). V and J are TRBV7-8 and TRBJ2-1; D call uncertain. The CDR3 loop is CATAPRNEQFF. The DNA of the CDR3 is TGTGCCACCGCCCCGCGGAATGAGCAGTTCTTC.